Below, one T cell receptor beta chain is given with its context. Its antigen is unknown. The germline V gene has CDR1 SGHDT and CDR2 YYEEEE. This CDR3 region has 12 residues. The V and J ends lost 0 bases and 6 bases respectively, with 6 bases between them. These data are taken from a study of T cell responses to AZD1222 COVID-19 vaccine. Study information: Combined were second doses at about 4 or about 12 weeks.

Study conclusions and caveats: Repertoire samples came only from after the peak T cell response. It should be noted that donors were predominantly white British and more often female, and clonal diversity was possibly underestimated.

The data were produced by immunoSEQ multiplex PCR, yet TCRdb's version contains in-frame clones alone and is incomplete. The sample carries 65,000 to 75,000 clones, under 90% recorded once. The receptor comes from an adult in good health. The sequences come from peripheral blood, collected on day 0 of AZD1222 vaccination. The V gene is TRBV5-6, the J gene TRBJ1-2; D is ambiguous. The DNA for the CDR3 is TGTGCCAGCAGCTTGGTGTCAGATGGCTACACCTTC. Translation gives CASSLVSDGYTF.